The TCR beta chain described here comes from a study of T cells in Graves' hyperthyroidism and ophthalmopathy. Overall study results and limits: Classification by a 13 V-J model distinguished ophthalmopathy from stable hyperthyroidism.

Authors of the study amplified TCR beta CDR3 regions from RNA transcripts. The TCR CDR3 was amplified in a first-round RT-PCR using the HTBI primer set. TCRdb re-called the multiplex PCR reads through MiXCR, storing one row per CDR3 protein. Of almost 600,000 distinct CDR3 sequences listed, approximately 15% are singletons. To note about this clonotype: Its antigen is not identified.

Hyperthyroidism was newly diagnosed in patients aged 18 to 65 (duration under 2 months). The blood specimen was taken at initial hyperthyroidism diagnosis, before any ophthalmopathy symptoms. Isolation of PBMCs was performed on 8 to 10 ml fresh peripheral blood. V lost 0 bases and J 10 bases, leaving 10 bases between the germline ends. The CDR3 extends over 14 amino acids. Per the germline V gene, CDR1 is LNHDA and CDR2 is SQIVND (reference sequence). V usage is TRBV19 and J usage is TRBJ1-6; D is uncertain. Sequenced material: blood. The clonotype originates from a woman under 40 with Graves' hyperthyroidism that later progressed to Graves' ophthalmopathy. CDR3 bases: TGTGCCAGTAGTATAGAAGGGCCCGGATCACCCCTCCACTTT. Its translation is CASSIEGPGSPLHF.